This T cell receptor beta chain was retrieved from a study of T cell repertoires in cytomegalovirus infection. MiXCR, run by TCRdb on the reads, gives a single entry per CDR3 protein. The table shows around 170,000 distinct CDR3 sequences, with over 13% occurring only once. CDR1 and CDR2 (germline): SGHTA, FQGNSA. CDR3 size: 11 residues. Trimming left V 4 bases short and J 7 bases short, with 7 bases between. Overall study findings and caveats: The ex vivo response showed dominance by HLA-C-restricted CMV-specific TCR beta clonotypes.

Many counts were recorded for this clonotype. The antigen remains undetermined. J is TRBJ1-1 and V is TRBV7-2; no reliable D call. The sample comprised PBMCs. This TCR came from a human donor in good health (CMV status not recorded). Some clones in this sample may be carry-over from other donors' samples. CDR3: CASSSALEAFF. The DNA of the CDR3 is TGTGCCAGCAGCTCAGCACTTGAAGCTTTCTTT.